This T cell receptor (beta chain) appears in the sequencing data of a study of T cell repertoires in cytomegalovirus infection. This clonotype was detected a few times. The antigen remains unidentified. TCRdb re-analysed the reads in MiXCR, keeping a single row per CDR3 protein. Counted here are 650,000 to 900,000 distinct CDR3 sequences, almost 30% occurring once; the ten biggest clones make up roughly 14%. Sequenced material: cultured CD8+ T cells from PBMCs, taken from culture after CMV antigen stimulation. This clonotype was obtained from a human donor in good health (CMV status not recorded). Some clones in this sample may be carry-over from other donors' samples.

The CDR3 DNA sequence: TGTGCCAGCAGTTTCTCCGGGACAGGGTACTCTAGCACAGATACGCAGTATTTT. Its protein is CASSFSGTGYSSTDTQYF. The chain is built from TRBV6-5 and TRBJ2-3; 9 positions match TRBD1. The V gene end was trimmed by 4 bases and the J gene end by 0 bases; junction bases not matched to a gene: 11. The CDR3 totals 18 residues. From germline, CDR1 is MNHEY and CDR2 SVGAGI.